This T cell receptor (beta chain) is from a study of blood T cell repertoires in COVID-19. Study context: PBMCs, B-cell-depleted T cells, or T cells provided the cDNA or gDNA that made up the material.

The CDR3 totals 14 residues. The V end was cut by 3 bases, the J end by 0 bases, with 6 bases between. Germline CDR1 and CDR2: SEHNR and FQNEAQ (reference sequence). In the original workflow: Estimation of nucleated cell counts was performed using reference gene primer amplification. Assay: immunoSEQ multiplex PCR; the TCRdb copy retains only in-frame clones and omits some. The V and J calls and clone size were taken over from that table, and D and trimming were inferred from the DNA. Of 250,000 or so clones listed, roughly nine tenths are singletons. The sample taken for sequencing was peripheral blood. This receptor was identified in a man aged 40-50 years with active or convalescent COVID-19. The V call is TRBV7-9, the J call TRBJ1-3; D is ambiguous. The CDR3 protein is CASSFASSGNTIYF. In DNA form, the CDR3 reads TGTGCCAGCAGCTTCGCGAGCTCTGGAAACACCATATATTTT.